Included here is one TCR beta chain sequence, with context. Its cognate antigen is unknown. The sample belongs to a study of T cell responses to AZD1222 COVID-19 vaccine. The study's findings and limits: Distributed over spike, vaccine-associated CD4 TCRs predominated at 160-218 and 743-854. A rise in Spike-specific TCR breadth and depth followed two AZD1222 doses. Most donors were white British, females outnumbered males, and clonal diversity was possibly underestimated. Just a handful of AZD1222 recipients were seropositive at baseline.

Trimming cost V 0 bases and J 10 bases, with 10 bases left between them. The CDR3 covers 13 residues. Looked up from germline, CDR1 is SGHDN and CDR2 is FVKESK. Measured with immunoSEQ multiplex PCR; TCRdb has only the in-frame clones, and not every one. The data show about 150,000 clones, 80% to 90% seen once. This chain uses TRBV14 with TRBJ1-5, with D unclear. The receptor was isolated from an adult in good health. The sequences come from peripheral blood, collected on day 0 of AZD1222 vaccination. CDR3 residues: CASSQEAFGPQHF. The CDR3 nucleotides are TGTGCCAGCAGCCAAGAGGCTTTCGGTCCCCAGCATTTT.